Reported below is one TCR beta chain. Its specificity is not known. These data originate in a study of siplizumab effects on memory and regulatory T cells. Study outcomes and limitations: An assignable phenotype, naive or memory, was missing from roughly 77-94% of proliferating CD4+ or CD8+ clones.

The CDR3 length is 12 residues. Germline V CDR1 and CDR2: MNHEY, SMNVEV (reference sequence). The ends were cut back, 5 bases at V and 6 bases at J, with 11 bases in the middle. TCRdb's copy holds only in-frame clones and misses some; the assay was immunoSEQ multiplex PCR. The repertoire has about 100,000 clones, 91% of them found once; the top ten carry 0.14% to 0.15%. The V call is TRBV27, the J call TRBJ2-7, with TRBD2 as a possible D gene (6 bases). Source material: CD4+ T cells sorted from blood. The receptor comes from a human donor in good health. The CDR3 protein is CASSPRGAEQYF. Here the CDR3 DNA reads TGTGCCAGCAGTCCCCGCGGGGCCGAGCAGTACTTC.